The 18 T cell receptor beta chains listed next were all sequenced from one sample in a study of CD8+ T cells in alopecia areata (dated by TCRdb to between 2017 and 2018). The time point label, as the study defines it: four to five weeks on oral tofacitinib. The treatment or condition label, as the study defines it: oral pan-JAK inhibitor, 5-10 mg twice daily. Libraries were built with the immunoSEQ multiplex PCR assay. RNA was extracted from all samples and reverse transcribed into cDNA, which served as template for TCR sequencing. Held by TCRdb, this immuneACCESS table contains in-frame sequences only and omits some clones. Under half of the omission traces to an unresolved V gene where checked; the cause of the rest is unknown. In all, the sample holds some 200,000 clones, and approximately 56% of those were seen once. The biggest ten clones account for approximately 3.3% of the sample. The source material was CD4+ T cells sorted from blood, sampled at week 4, from a patient treated with tofacitinib. The receptors were sampled from a human donor with alopecia areata.

A remark on this clone: One end of the junction varies from germline; a read error may be responsible. The CDR3 loop reads CAWSVRGITIYF. Here the CDR3 DNA reads TGTGCCTGGAGTGTCAGAGGAATCACCATATATTTT. The chain recombines TRBV30 with TRBJ1-3; D remains ambiguous. In germline, CDR1 is GTSNPN, CDR2 SVGIG (reference sequence). This CDR3 is built from 12 residues. The whole variable domain, filled in from reference TRBV30 and TRBJ1-3, reads SQTIHQWPATLVQPVGSPLSLECTVEGTSNPNLYWYRQAAGRGLQLLFYSVGIGQISSEVPQNLSASRPQDRQFILSSKKLLLSDSGFYLCAWSVRGITIYFGEGSWLTVV.

This clone was detected once. In DNA form, the CDR3 reads TGTGCCAGCAGCAAAACAGGGGTCTTTGGTTCACCCCTCCACTTT. Its protein product is CASSKTGVFGSPLHF. V and J are TRBV25-1 and TRBJ1-6, with 7 bases identical to TRBD1. There are 15 residues in the CDR3. CDR1 MGHDK and CDR2 SYGVNS come from the germline V gene. Trimming cost V 6 bases and J 9 bases; bases outside gene matches: 11.

CDR3 in DNA: TGCAGCGCCGACTCGGGGGGTGTGAAGACCCAGTACTTC. Encoded protein: CSADSGGVKTQYF. V is TRBV29-1 and J is TRBJ2-5; 7 bases map to TRBD2. V gave up 7 bases and J gave up 6 bases; unmatched junction bases: 11. Germline CDR1 and CDR2: SQVTM and ANQGSEA. This CDR3 contains 13 residues. The full variable domain, rest sourced from reference TRBV29-1 and TRBJ2-5, is SAVISQKPSRDICQRGTSLTIQCQVDSQVTMMFWYRQQPGQSLTLIATANQGSEATYESGFVIDKFPISRPNLTFSTLTVSNMSPEDSSIYLCSADSGGVKTQYFGPGTRLLVL.

A few counts support this clone. The V and J genes are TRBV7-9 and TRBJ1-3; no firm D call. Germline V gene sequence: CDR1 SEHNR, CDR2 FQNEAQ (reference sequence). The CDR3 has 17 residues. With 4 bases removed from V and 0 bases from J, the gap between germline ends came to 16 bases. The CDR3 coding sequence is TGTGCCAGCAGCTCAAGAATACCCCTTAGCTCTGGAAACACCATATATTTT. Its protein is CASSSRIPLSSGNTIYF.

The J gene is TRBJ2-7, the V gene TRBV7-2, with 9 bases fitting TRBD2. Germline V gene data show CDR1 as SGHTA and CDR2 as FQGNSA. V lost 3 bases, J lost 3 bases, and 6 bases stayed unmatched. This CDR3 contains 15 residues. Here the CDR3 reads CASSFGGGANYEQYF. CDR3 nucleotide sequence: TGTGCCAGCAGCTTTGGCGGGGGGGCTAACTACGAGCAGTACTTC. The full variable domain, with the rest looked up from reference TRBV7-2 and TRBJ2-7, is GAGVSQSPSNKVTEKGKDVELRCDPISGHTALYWYRQSLGQGLEFLIYFQGNSAPDKSGLPSDRFSAERTGGSVSTLTIQRTQQEDSAVYLCASSFGGGANYEQYFGPGTRLTVT.

This chain links TRBV7-2 with TRBJ1-2; the D is unclear. The CDR3 totals 15 residues. The V end lost 4 bases, the J end lost 4 bases, and 16 bases lay between the germline ends. Germline CDR1 is SGHTA and CDR2 is FQGNSA. CDR3 DNA sequence: TGTGCCAGCAGCTCCTTACTCGGAAAATCCTATGGCTACACCTTC. It is translated as CASSSLLGKSYGYTF. The entire variable domain, with the rest obtained from reference TRBV7-2 and TRBJ1-2, is as follows: GAGVSQSPSNKVTEKGKDVELRCDPISGHTALYWYRQSLGQGLEFLIYFQGNSAPDKSGLPSDRFSAERTGGSVSTLTIQRTQQEDSAVYLCASSSLLGKSYGYTFGSGTRLTVV.

V gene TRBV14 combines with J gene TRBJ2-1; the D gene is possibly TRBD2 (5 bases). V lost 3 bases and J 12 bases, leaving 15 bases between the germline ends. This CDR3 has 13 amino acids. The germline gives CDR1 SGHDN, CDR2 FVKESK. Written as DNA, the CDR3 is TGTGCCAGCAGCCAGGACTTGAGATGGGGGCAGTTCTTC. Translated: CASSQDLRWGQFF.

This chain joins TRBV4-1 and TRBJ2-3; tentatively, D is TRBD2 (5 bases). The CDR3 consists of 17 residues. V was shortened by 0 bases and J by 6 bases, with 19 bases between the two germline ends. CDR1 is MGHRA, CDR2 YSYEKL, per germline. CDR3 amino acids: CASSQEGRQGFRDTQYF. The CDR3 coding sequence is TGCGCCAGCAGCCAAGAAGGGAGACAAGGTTTCAGGGATACGCAGTATTTT.

The chain carries TRBV28 and TRBJ1-2, with 8 bases that match TRBD1. Germline V lookup: CDR1 MDHEN, CDR2 SYDVKM. The V gene end was trimmed by 3 bases and the J gene end by 2 bases; junction bases not matched to a gene: 5. CDR3 length: 15 amino acids. The DNA for the CDR3 is TGTGCCAGCAGTTTGGATGGACAGGGAAACTATGGCTACACCTTC. This sequence encodes CASSLDGQGNYGYTF.

The chain recombines TRBV29-1 with TRBJ2-2; 11 positions agree with TRBD1. The V gene's germline CDR1 is SQVTM and CDR2 ANQGSEA. V shed 5 bases and J 3 bases; nucleotides not matched to a gene: 8. The CDR3 has 16 amino acids. CDR3 in amino acids: CSVWGTGGPYTGELFF. CDR3 bases: TGCAGCGTTTGGGGGACAGGGGGTCCTTACACCGGGGAGCTGTTTTTT.

J is TRBJ2-2 and V is TRBV7-8; D is possibly TRBD1 (6 bases). CDR3 length: 16 residues. From germline, CDR1 is SGHVS and CDR2 FQNEAQ. V gave up 5 bases and J gave up 9 bases, with 22 bases separating them. CDR3 sequence reads: CASSPREPTGSWELFF. DNA of the CDR3: TGTGCCAGCAGCCCCCGAGAGCCGACAGGCAGCTGGGAGCTGTTTTTT.

This clone has just a few counts. The chain couples TRBV18 to TRBJ2-2; perhaps TRBD1 as D (6 bases). V lost 5 bases and J 1 base, leaving 14 bases between the germline ends. Germline CDR1 KGHSH, CDR2 LQKENI. CDR3 length equals 16 residues. CDR3 protein: CASSLKQGQNTGELFF. The CDR3 coding sequence is TGTGCCAGCTCATTAAAACAGGGCCAGAACACCGGGGAGCTGTTTTTT. The full variable domain, its missing parts supplied by reference TRBV18 and TRBJ2-2, is NAGVMQNPRHLVRRRGQEARLRCSPMKGHSHVYWYRQLPEEGLKFMVYLQKENIIDESGMPKERFSAEFPKEGPSILRIQQVVRGDSAAYFCASSLKQGQNTGELFFGEGSRLTVL.

The chain uses TRBV11-1 and TRBJ1-2, with D unclear. The CDR3 runs to 13 residues. Trimming cost V 6 bases and J 7 bases, with 15 bases left between them. CDR1 SGHAT and CDR2 FQDESV come from the germline V gene (reference sequence). CDR3 sequence reads: CASRPDPASGYTF. DNA for the CDR3: TGTGCCAGCAGACCTGACCCCGCTAGTGGCTACACCTTC.

V gene TRBV5-1 combines with J gene TRBJ1-6, with a tentative D call TRBD1 (6 bases). Germline CDR1 and CDR2: SGHRS and YFSETQ. CDR3 length equals 14 residues. Trimming shortened V by 0 bases and J by 8 bases, and 9 bases separated the two germline ends. The CDR3 region has the DNA TGCGCCAGCAGCTTGGTGGGGGCGGATTCACCCCTCCACTTT. Protein product: CASSLVGADSPLHF.

V gene TRBV29-1 combines with J gene TRBJ1-2, with D possibly matching TRBD1 (5 bases). Germline-derived CDR1 and CDR2 are SQVTM and ANQGSEA. The V end was cut by 7 bases, the J end by 8 bases, with 14 bases between. CDR3 length: 11 amino acids. CDR3 nucleotides: TGCAGCGCCGGGACCTCGGAGGGCTACACCTTC. As protein: CSAGTSEGYTF.

The chain couples TRBV5-1 to TRBJ2-1, with 7 bases that match TRBD1. V trimming: 0 bases; J trimming: 8 bases; junction bases outside the gene matches: 8. Germline CDR1 SGHRS, CDR2 YFSETQ. The CDR3 covers 15 residues. CDR3 coding DNA: TGCGCCAGCAGCTTGGAAGGGACAGAGGGGGATGAGCAGTTCTTC. Protein sequence: CASSLEGTEGDEQFF.

The chain employs TRBV30 and TRBJ2-3; TRBD2 matches at 11 bases. The CDR3 runs to 15 residues. Losses at the gene ends were 5 bases for V and 1 base for J; bases not matched to a gene: 5. CDR1 and CDR2 from the germline V gene are GTSNPN and SVGIG (reference sequence). CDR3 nucleotides: TGTGCCTGGGGTTTGGGACTAGCGGGCACAGATACGCAGTATTTT. Amino acid sequence: CAWGLGLAGTDTQYF.

The rearrangement uses TRBV19 and TRBJ1-6; D is possibly TRBD1 (6 bases). V shed 4 bases and J shed 3 bases, with 10 bases lying between them. The CDR3 totals 15 residues. Germline V lookup: CDR1 LNHDA, CDR2 SQIVND (reference sequence). In nucleotides, the CDR3 is TGTGCCAGTAGTACTGGACAGAGCTATAATTCACCCCTCCACTTT. Translating it yields CASSTGQSYNSPLHF. Looking up the rest from reference TRBV19 and TRBJ1-6 gives the full variable domain: DGGITQSPKYLFRKEGQNVTLSCEQNLNHDAMYWYRQDPGQGLRLIYYSQIVNDFQKGDIAEGYSVSREKKESFPLTVTSAQKNPTAFYLCASSTGQSYNSPLHFGNGTRLTVT.